This TCR beta chain originates from a study of Ad26.COV2.S vaccination and SARS-CoV-2 variants. Regarding the study as a whole: Spike-specific TCR breadth in vaccine recipients exceeded that seen in placebo recipients. Placebo recipients and vaccine recipients were similar in non-spike TCR breadth.

Treatment: over 15 received Ad26.COV2.S at low or high dose, single or two shots; roughly 5 received placebo; per-sample allocation not given. Specimen acquisition occurred on day 63 following the initial vaccine or placebo injection. As its vector, the vaccine had Ad26, which expressed Wuhan-strain SARS-CoV-2 spike. To note about this clone: The antigen remains undetermined.

Clones were read by immunoSEQ multiplex PCR, and TCRdb kept only the in-frame ones, dropping some. Among over 400,000 clones listed, over 80% were seen once. The CDR3 is made up of 13 amino acids. In germline, CDR1 is LNHDA, CDR2 SQIVND (reference sequence). Trimming at V came to 5 bases and at J to 6 bases, leaving 4 bases not matched to a gene. The source of this sequence is a person aged 18-65 years who received the Ad26.COV2.S COVID-19 vaccine or a placebo. Sequenced here: peripheral blood, sampled in a trial of Ad26.COV2.S vaccine versus placebo. The V gene is TRBV19, the J gene TRBJ2-7, with 10 nucleotides matching TRBD1. The CDR3 sequence is CASSSGTGAEQYF. The CDR3 DNA reads as TGTGCCAGTAGTTCCGGGACAGGGGCCGAGCAGTACTTC.